The 31 T cell receptor beta chains listed next were all sequenced from one sample in a study of regulatory T cells in long-lasting Graves disease. CDR3 regions were amplified by Arm-PCR using iRepertoire HTBI primers to build TCR beta libraries. TCRdb analysed the multiplex PCR reads with MiXCR anew, one entry per CDR3 protein. The repertoire holds 400,000 to 500,000 distinct CDR3 sequences, with over 20% as singletons. Time point here: persistent/refractory GD, antithyroid drugs over 5 years with positive TRAb. Following extraction of RNA from PBMCs, that RNA was used to make the TCR library. Sequenced here: peripheral blood mononuclear cells (PBMCs), sampled when the disease was refractory, from a patient treated with antithyroid drugs. The receptors stem from a female donor with Graves disease.

Only one count was recorded for this clonotype. The rearrangement joins TRBV10-3 to TRBJ2-2; 11 positions match TRBD1. Germline CDR1 ENHRY, CDR2 SYGVKD. The V gene end was trimmed by 6 bases and the J gene end by 6 bases; junction bases not matched to a gene: 6. CDR3 size: 15 residues. DNA of the CDR3: TGTGCCATCAGCCGGACAGGGGGCGCATCCGGGGAGCTGTTTTTT. It specifies CAISRTGGASGELFF.

This clonotype has ten or more counts. The gene calls are TRBV3-1 and TRBJ2-7; 10 nucleotides align to TRBD2. CDR3 size: 15 residues. CDR1 and CDR2 from the germline V gene are LGHDT and YNNKEL (reference sequence). Germline trimming cut 4 bases from V and 7 bases from J; bases unmatched to any gene: 10. For the CDR3, the DNA is TGTGCCAGCAGCCCCTCCAGCGGGAGGGCCTGGGAGCAGTACTTC. The encoded protein is CASSPSSGRAWEQYF.

The sample holds a few counts of this clonotype. The chain carries TRBV27 and TRBJ1-2; D gene unclear. Germline CDR1 and CDR2: MNHEY and SMNVEV (reference sequence). The CDR3 runs to 13 residues. V dropped 5 bases and J dropped 4 bases, with 11 bases sitting between them. The CDR3 loop is CASSPSLGYGYTF. Written as DNA, the CDR3 is TGTGCCAGCAGTCCCTCCCTGGGCTATGGCTACACCTTC.

The chain combines TRBV7-9 with TRBJ2-2; D might be TRBD1 (5 bases). V was pared by 5 bases and J by 5 bases, with 15 bases between. Germline-derived CDR1 and CDR2 are SEHNR and FQNEAQ (reference sequence). CDR3 length: 15 amino acids. CDR3: CASSLRTSSTGELFF. The CDR3 bases are TGTGCCAGCAGCCTTAGGACAAGTTCGACCGGGGAGCTGTTTTTT.

This chain uses TRBV5-1 with TRBJ2-7; the D is unclear. CDR1 is SGHRS, CDR2 YFSETQ, per germline. V was shortened by 4 bases and J by 2 bases, with 19 bases between the two germline ends. The CDR3 is made up of 16 amino acids. CDR3 coding DNA: TGCGCCAGCAGCCTTGGATTAGGTGGATCCACCTACGAGCAGTACTTC. Its translation is CASSLGLGGSTYEQYF. Looking up the rest from reference TRBV5-1 and TRBJ2-7 gives the full variable domain: KAGVTQTPRYLIKTRGQQVTLSCSPISGHRSVSWYQQTPGQGLQFLFEYFSETQRNKGNFPGRFSGRQFSNSRSEMNVSTLELGDSALYLCASSLGLGGSTYEQYFGPGTRLTVT.

This clonotype was picked up many times. This chain uses TRBV28 with TRBJ2-5; 8 bases agree with TRBD1. CDR1 and CDR2 from the germline V gene are MDHEN and SYDVKM. The CDR3 has 14 amino acids. V trimming: 2 bases; J trimming: 5 bases; junction bases outside the gene matches: 4. CDR3 DNA sequence: TGTGCCAGCAGTTTAGGCAGGGGGCTGGAGACCCAGTACTTC. Translated, it gives CASSLGRGLETQYF.

This clonotype was observed at least ten times. The DNA for the CDR3 is TGTGCCAGCAATTCCCCCCCGACAGACACTGAAGCTTTCTTT. Encoded protein: CASNSPPTDTEAFF. The gene calls are TRBV28 and TRBJ1-1, with D possibly TRBD1 on 5 matching bases. The CDR3 length is 14 residues. Trimming stripped 7 bases from V and 3 bases from J, with 15 bases between. CDR1 and CDR2 from the germline V gene are MDHEN and SYDVKM.

This clonotype was detected ten times or more. The J gene is TRBJ2-7, the V gene TRBV2; D is ambiguous. Germline lookup yields CDR1 SNHLY and CDR2 FYNNEI. This CDR3 comprises 12 residues. V dropped 2 bases and J dropped 7 bases, with 9 bases sitting between them. This CDR3 is CASSETDGEQYF. For the CDR3, the DNA is TGTGCCAGCAGTGAAACAGACGGGGAGCAGTACTTC.

Many counts were recorded for this clonotype. This chain uses TRBV25-1 with TRBJ1-5; D unclear. Trimming took 1 base from V and 4 from J, leaving 5 bases between them. Germline values: CDR1 MGHDK, CDR2 SYGVNS. This CDR3 is 13 amino acids long. The CDR3 sequence is CASSEWGNQPQHF. CDR3 sequence (DNA): TGTGCCAGCAGTGAATGGGGTAATCAGCCCCAGCATTTT. The whole variable domain, filled in from reference TRBV25-1 and TRBJ1-5, reads EADIYQTPRYLVIGTGKKITLECSQTMGHDKMYWYQQDPGMELHLIHYSYGVNSTEKGDLSSESTVSRIRTEHFPLTLESARPSHTSQYLCASSEWGNQPQHFGDGTRLSIL.

The gene calls are TRBV28 and TRBJ2-3; D possibly matches TRBD1 or TRBD2 (5 bases each). Trimming cost V 5 bases and J 2 bases, with 8 bases left between them. Per the germline V gene, CDR1 is MDHEN and CDR2 is SYDVKM. This CDR3 region has 13 residues. Written as DNA, the CDR3 is TGTGCCAGCAGTGGGGGACCCACAGATACGCAGTATTTT. It is translated as CASSGGPTDTQYF. Together with reference TRBV28 and TRBJ2-3, the CDR3 gives the full variable domain: DVKVTQSSRYLVKRTGEKVFLECVQDMDHENMFWYRQDPGLGLRLIYFSYDVKMKEKGDIPEGYSVSREKKERFSLILESASTNQTSMYLCASSGGPTDTQYFGPGTRLTVL.

A few counts support this clonotype. This chain joins TRBV7-9 and TRBJ2-7; maybe TRBD2 (7 bases). CDR1 is SEHNR and CDR2 is FQNEAQ in the germline V gene (reference sequence). The CDR3 loop spans 15 amino acids. Trimming took off 5 bases at V and 0 bases at J, with 14 bases between the two ends. CDR3 in amino acids: CASSRGATYSYEQYF. The CDR3 region has the DNA TGTGCCAGCAGCCGGGGGGCGACCTACTCCTACGAGCAGTACTTC.

J is TRBJ2-5 and V is TRBV5-1; 10 bases align to TRBD1. V was clipped by 3 bases and J by 5 bases; unmatched bases: 10. The CDR3 has 16 residues. In germline, CDR1 is SGHRS, CDR2 YFSETQ. CDR3 residues: CASSSGTGVTSETQYF. In DNA form, the CDR3 reads TGCGCCAGCAGCTCAGGGACAGGGGTAACTAGCGAGACCCAGTACTTC.

This clonotype has ten or more counts. The chain employs TRBV12-3 or TRBV12-4 and TRBJ1-4; D remains unclear. V shed 2 bases and J shed 8 bases, with 9 bases lying between them. The CDR3 covers 13 residues. Written as DNA, the CDR3 is TGTGCCAGCAGTTTAACCAGGTTGGAAAAACTGTTTTTT. The encoded protein is CASSLTRLEKLFF.

This sequence joins TRBV19 and TRBJ2-6, with TRBD2 identical over 10 bases. The CDR3 has 16 residues. Germline V lookup: CDR1 LNHDA, CDR2 SQIVND (reference sequence). V was pared by 9 bases and J by 0 bases, with 5 bases of the junction left unmatched. The CDR3 bases are TGTGCCAGCCGACTAGCGGGTCTCTCTGGGGCCAACGTCCTGACTTTC. As protein: CASRLAGLSGANVLTF.

CDR3 nucleotide sequence: TGTGCCACCAGCAGGGACAGGGGGAGGGCGGAGACCCAGTACTTC. Translating it yields CATSRDRGRAETQYF. The rearrangement uses TRBV15 and TRBJ2-5, with 10 bases aligning to TRBD1. CDR1 is LNHNV and CDR2 is YYDKDF in the germline V gene (reference sequence). V was pared by 3 bases and J by 5 bases, with 6 bases of the junction left unmatched. The CDR3 totals 15 residues.

This clonotype was counted ten times or more. V is TRBV30 and J is TRBJ2-6; D unclear. CDR1 and CDR2 from the germline V gene are GTSNPN and SVGIG (reference sequence). V was pared by 2 bases and J by 0 bases, with 14 bases between. The CDR3 sequence is 17 residues long. CDR3 region: CAWSHWMVVSGANVLTF. CDR3 bases: TGTGCCTGGAGTCACTGGATGGTCGTCTCTGGGGCCAACGTCCTGACTTTC.

This clonotype was found a few times. A much larger clone differs by one base, so this may be a read error. The CDR3 does not close with the conserved phenylalanine or tryptophan, likely indicating a read error. This rearrangement joins TRBV28 to TRBJ1-5; TRBD1 agrees at 9 bases. V shed 8 bases, J shed 2 bases, and the junction held 4 bases outside the gene matches. The germline gives CDR1 MDHEN, CDR2 SYDVKM. This CDR3 comprises 14 residues. CDR3 nucleotide sequence: TGTGCCAGCTCGGACAGGGGAGGCAATCAGCCCCAGCATCTT. Translating it yields CASSDRGGNQPQHL.

A remark on this clonotype: A read error may produce the germline difference seen at one junction end. The CDR3 protein is CASNLTFDGIQYF. In nucleotides, the CDR3 is TGTGCCAGCAACTTAACGTTTGATGGCATTCAGTACTTC. The V and J genes are TRBV7-3 and TRBJ2-4; D remains unclear. In germline, CDR1 is SGHTA, CDR2 FQGTGA. The CDR3 has 13 residues.

This clonotype was seen a handful of times. CDR3 loop: CSARPRTHQETQYF. CDR3 in DNA: TGCAGTGCTAGACCTCGGACACACCAAGAGACCCAGTACTTC. This chain uses TRBV20-1 with TRBJ2-5, with D possibly being TRBD1 (5 bases). CDR3 length: 14 residues. CDR1 and CDR2 from the germline V gene are DFQATT and SNEGSKA (reference sequence). Trimming left V 2 bases short and J 0 bases short, with 10 bases between.

This clonotype showed up just a few times. The chain is built from TRBV20-1 and TRBJ1-5, with TRBD1 matching 9 bases. The trim removed 1 base at V and 12 bases at J, leaving 19 bases unmatched. This CDR3 spans 17 amino acids. CDR1 is DFQATT, CDR2 SNEGSKA, per germline (reference sequence). CDR3 nucleotides: TGCAGTGCTAGAGTATCATTCCGGGACAGGGCATTAGCTGACCAGCATTTT. Amino acids: CSARVSFRDRALADQHF.

The chain has TRBV10-3 and TRBJ2-5, with a possible D match to TRBD2 (5 bases). Between the trimmed V and J ends, which lost 3 bases and 5 bases, there was a span of 13 bases. This CDR3 contains 14 residues. The germline CDR1 and CDR2 sequences are ENHRY and SYGVKD. The CDR3 loop reads CAISERETFETQYF. The CDR3, as DNA: TGTGCCATCAGTGAAAGGGAGACATTTGAGACCCAGTACTTC.

This sequence joins TRBV7-3 and TRBJ2-3, with TRBD1 matching over 8 bases. Judging by the DNA end, TRBJ1-5 fits better; the J call may be wrong. The CDR3 spans 20 residues. CDR1 is SGHTA and CDR2 is FQGTGA in the germline V gene. The CDR3 region has the DNA TGTGCCAGCAGCTCAATGAGGAGGGTGACCGGGACAGGCAGCACAGATACGCAGCATTTT. It is translated as CASSSMRRVTGTGSTDTQHF.

This clonotype was detected many times. DNA of the CDR3: TGTGCCAGTCTGTGGGGCACCGGGGAGCTGTTTTTT. This translates into CASLWGTGELFF. The chain recombines TRBV6-1 with TRBJ2-2; no reliable D call. The germline V gene encodes CDR1 MNHNS and CDR2 SASEGT. The CDR3 consists of 12 residues. V lost 9 bases and J 4 bases, leaving 9 bases between the germline ends.

The chain couples TRBV20-1 to TRBJ1-3; TRBD1 aligns across 9 bases. The CDR3 consists of 14 residues. Germline CDR1 DFQATT, CDR2 SNEGSKA (reference sequence). Trimming at V came to 5 bases and at J to 2 bases, leaving 4 bases not matched to a gene. This CDR3 reads CSAARQGAGNTIYF. CDR3 coding DNA: TGCAGTGCTGCGCGACAGGGGGCTGGAAACACCATATATTTT.

This clonotype appeared a few times. The chain recombines TRBV29-1 with TRBJ2-7, with TRBD1 matching 7 bases. V was pared by 6 bases and J by 0 bases, with 11 bases of the junction left unmatched. The CDR3 runs 15 residues. Germline V CDR1 and CDR2: SQVTM, ANQGSEA. Here the CDR3 DNA reads TGCAGCGTGATACTGGACAGGAAAAACTCCTACGAGCAGTACTTC. The encoded protein is CSVILDRKNSYEQYF.

V is TRBV4-1 and J is TRBJ2-5; 10 nucleotides line up with TRBD1. The germline gives CDR1 MGHRA, CDR2 YSYEKL. The CDR3 length is 14 residues. The V and J ends lost 6 bases and 3 bases, in that order; junction bases with no gene match: 4. Here the CDR3 DNA reads TGCGCCAGCAGGGAGACAGGGGGCAAAGAGACCCAGTACTTC. It codes for CASRETGGKETQYF.

The V gene is TRBV2, the J gene TRBJ2-1, with 10 bases lining up with TRBD2. The germline V gene has CDR1 SNHLY and CDR2 FYNNEI. CDR3 length: 16 residues. V trimming: 5 bases; J trimming: 10 bases; junction bases outside the gene matches: 14. The CDR3 DNA follows: TGTGCCAGCAGTTACAGGAGCGGGAGGGTACAATGGGAGCAGTTCTTC. Translated: CASSYRSGRVQWEQFF.

Comment on this clonotype: A read error is likely here: a far larger clone is one base away. The V call is TRBV7-9, the J call TRBJ2-7, with a possible D match to TRBD1 (6 bases). CDR1 is SEHNR and CDR2 is FQNEAQ in the germline V gene (reference sequence). The CDR3 runs 13 residues. CDR3: CAISFLGGGEQYF. The CDR3 region has the DNA TGTGCCATCAGCTTCCTAGGGGGTGGCGAGCAGTACTTC.

Of note for this clonotype: A read error may explain this, as a much larger clone is one base away. This chain links TRBV28 with TRBJ2-7; 10 nucleotides line up with TRBD2. This CDR3 has 14 amino acids. Unmatched junction bases numbered 4, after V lost 2 bases and J lost 6 bases. Germline assignment: CDR1 MDHEN and CDR2 SYDVKM. The CDR3 DNA reads TGTGCCAGCAGTTTAGGTCCTAGCGGGAGCGAGCAGTACTTC. Translated, it gives CASSLGPSGSEQYF.

Many counts were recorded for this clonotype. This chain links TRBV10-3 with TRBJ1-1; D perhaps matches TRBD1 (5 bases). V was pared by 2 bases and J by 3 bases, with 10 bases between. CDR3 length: 14 amino acids. CDR1 and CDR2 from the germline V gene are ENHRY and SYGVKD. CDR3 bases: TGTGCCATCAGTGAGAAGGGGCTGGACACTGAAGCTTTCTTT. This codes for CAISEKGLDTEAFF.

This chain joins TRBV29-1 and TRBJ2-6, with D tentatively TRBD1 or TRBD2 (6 bases each). Deletions cut 5 bases from V and 1 base from J, with 18 bases between. CDR1 and CDR2 (germline): SQVTM, ANQGSEA. The length of the CDR3 is 17 residues. The CDR3 here is CSVRNTGAGSGANVLTF. CDR3 sequence (DNA): TGCAGCGTTCGGAATACGGGGGCAGGATCTGGGGCCAACGTCCTGACTTTC.